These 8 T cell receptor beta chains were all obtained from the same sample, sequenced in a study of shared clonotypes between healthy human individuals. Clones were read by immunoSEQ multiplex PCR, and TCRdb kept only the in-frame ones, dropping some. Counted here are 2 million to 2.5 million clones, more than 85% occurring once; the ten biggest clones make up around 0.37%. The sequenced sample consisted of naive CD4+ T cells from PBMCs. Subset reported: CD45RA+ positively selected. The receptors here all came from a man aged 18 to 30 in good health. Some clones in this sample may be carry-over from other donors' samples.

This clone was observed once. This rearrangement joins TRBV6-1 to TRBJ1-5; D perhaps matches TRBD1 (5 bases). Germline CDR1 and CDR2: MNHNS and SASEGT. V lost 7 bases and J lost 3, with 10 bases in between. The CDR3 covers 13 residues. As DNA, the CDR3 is TGTGCCAGCAAGATGGGGCTCAATCAGCCCCAGCATTTT. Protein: CASKMGLNQPQHF.

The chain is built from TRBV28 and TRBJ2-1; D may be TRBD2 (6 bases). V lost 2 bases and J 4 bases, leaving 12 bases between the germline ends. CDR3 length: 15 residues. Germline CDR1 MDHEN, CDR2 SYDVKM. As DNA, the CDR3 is TGTGCCAGCAGTTTACAGTTGGGGGGATACAATGAGCAGTTCTTC. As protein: CASSLQLGGYNEQFF.

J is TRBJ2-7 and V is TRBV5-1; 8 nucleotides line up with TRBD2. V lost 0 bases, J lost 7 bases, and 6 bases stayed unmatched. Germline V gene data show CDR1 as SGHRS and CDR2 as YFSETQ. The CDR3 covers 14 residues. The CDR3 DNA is TGCGCCAGCAGCTTGGATGGACTAGCCCAAGAGCAGTACTTC. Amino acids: CASSLDGLAQEQYF.

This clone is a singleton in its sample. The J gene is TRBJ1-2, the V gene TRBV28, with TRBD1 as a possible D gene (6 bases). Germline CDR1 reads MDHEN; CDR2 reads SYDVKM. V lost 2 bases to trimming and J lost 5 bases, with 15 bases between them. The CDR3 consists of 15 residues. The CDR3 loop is CASSLGQRLWYGYTF. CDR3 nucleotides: TGTGCCAGCAGTTTAGGACAGAGGCTATGGTATGGCTACACCTTC.

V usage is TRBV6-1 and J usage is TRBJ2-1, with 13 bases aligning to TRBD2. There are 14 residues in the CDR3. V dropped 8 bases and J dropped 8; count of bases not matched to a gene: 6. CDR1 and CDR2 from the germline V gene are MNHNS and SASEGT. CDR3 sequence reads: CASLLAGGPYEQFF. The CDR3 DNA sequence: TGTGCCAGCCTACTAGCGGGAGGGCCATATGAGCAGTTCTTC.

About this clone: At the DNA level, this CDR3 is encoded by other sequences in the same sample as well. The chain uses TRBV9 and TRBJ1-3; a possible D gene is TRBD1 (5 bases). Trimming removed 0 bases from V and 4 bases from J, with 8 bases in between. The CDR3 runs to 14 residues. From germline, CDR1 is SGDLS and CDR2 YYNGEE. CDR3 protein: CASSVVSGGNTIYF. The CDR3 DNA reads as TGTGCCAGCAGCGTAGTGTCAGGGGGAAACACCATATATTTT.

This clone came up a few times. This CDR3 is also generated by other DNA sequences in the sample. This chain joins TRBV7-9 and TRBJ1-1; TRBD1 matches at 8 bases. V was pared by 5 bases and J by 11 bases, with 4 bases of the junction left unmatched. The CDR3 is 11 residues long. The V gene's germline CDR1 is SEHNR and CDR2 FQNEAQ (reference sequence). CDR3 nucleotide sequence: TGTGCCAGCAGCCTACAGGGGGAGGCTTTCTTT. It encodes CASSLQGEAFF.

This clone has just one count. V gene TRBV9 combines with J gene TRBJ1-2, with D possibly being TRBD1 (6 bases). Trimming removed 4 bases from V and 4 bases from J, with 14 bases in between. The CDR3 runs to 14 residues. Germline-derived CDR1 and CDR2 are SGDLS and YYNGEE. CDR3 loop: CASSRQDGFYGYTF. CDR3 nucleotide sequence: TGTGCCAGCAGCCGACAGGACGGATTCTATGGCTACACCTTC.